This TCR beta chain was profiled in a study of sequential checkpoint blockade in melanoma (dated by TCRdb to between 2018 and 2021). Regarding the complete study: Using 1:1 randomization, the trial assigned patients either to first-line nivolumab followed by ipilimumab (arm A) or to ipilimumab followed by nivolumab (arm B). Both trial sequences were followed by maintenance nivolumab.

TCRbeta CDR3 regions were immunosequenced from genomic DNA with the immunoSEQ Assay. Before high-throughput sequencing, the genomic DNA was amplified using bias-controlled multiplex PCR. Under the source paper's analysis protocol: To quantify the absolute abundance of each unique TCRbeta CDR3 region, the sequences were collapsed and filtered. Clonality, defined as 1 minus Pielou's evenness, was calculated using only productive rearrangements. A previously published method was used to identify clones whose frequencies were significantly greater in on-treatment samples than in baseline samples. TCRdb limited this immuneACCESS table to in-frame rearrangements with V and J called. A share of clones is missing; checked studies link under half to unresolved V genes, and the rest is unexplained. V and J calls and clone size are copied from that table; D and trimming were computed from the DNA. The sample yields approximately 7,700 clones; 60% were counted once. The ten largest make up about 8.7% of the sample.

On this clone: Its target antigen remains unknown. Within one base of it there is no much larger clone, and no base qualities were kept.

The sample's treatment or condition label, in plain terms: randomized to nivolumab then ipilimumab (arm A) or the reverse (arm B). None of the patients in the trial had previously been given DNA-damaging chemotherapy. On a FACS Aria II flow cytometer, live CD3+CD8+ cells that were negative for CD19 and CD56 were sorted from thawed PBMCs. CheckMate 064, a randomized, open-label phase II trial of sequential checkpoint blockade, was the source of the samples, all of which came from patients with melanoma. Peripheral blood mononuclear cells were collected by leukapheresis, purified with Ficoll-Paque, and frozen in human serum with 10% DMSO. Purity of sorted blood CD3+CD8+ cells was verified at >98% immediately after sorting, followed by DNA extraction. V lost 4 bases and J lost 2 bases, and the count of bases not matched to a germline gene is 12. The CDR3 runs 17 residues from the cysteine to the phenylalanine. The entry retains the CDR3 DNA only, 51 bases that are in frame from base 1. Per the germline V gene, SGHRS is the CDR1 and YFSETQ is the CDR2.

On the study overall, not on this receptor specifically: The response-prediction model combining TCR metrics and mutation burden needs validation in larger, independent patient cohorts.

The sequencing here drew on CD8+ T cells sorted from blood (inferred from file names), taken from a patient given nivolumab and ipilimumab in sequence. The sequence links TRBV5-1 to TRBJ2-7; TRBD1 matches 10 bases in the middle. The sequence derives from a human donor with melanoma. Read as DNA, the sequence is TGCGCCAGCAGCCTAACCCCTTGGACAGGGGGGACCTACGAGCAGTACTTC. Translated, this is CASSLTPWTGGTYEQYF.